Below, one T cell receptor (beta chain) is given with its context. What antigen it recognizes has not been identified. No quality values exist for individual bases; no much larger clone is one base distant. At one collaborating source in Seattle, patients were enrolled during active infection and were followed longitudinally through the course of disease. Each collaborating institution followed its own protocols to collect whole blood in K2EDTA tubes. For TCRbeta analysis, collaborators shipped samples in one of three forms: frozen whole blood, isolated PBMCs, or DNA extracted from either of those sample types. Looking up the germline V gene yields CDR1 LGHNT and CDR2 FRNRAP. The junction shows trimming of 5 bases on V and 0 bases on J, plus 17 bases between the germline ends. Counted from cysteine to phenylalanine, this CDR3 has 17 amino acids. Only the CDR3 portion is preserved as DNA: 51 bases, with reading frame beginning at the first base.

This entry is derived from a study of blood T cell repertoires in COVID-19 (dated by TCRdb to the early 2020s). As for the study more broadly: Collaborator samples came from the United States, Italy and Spain and covered acute and convalescent phases of COVID-19. Deeply sampled blood TCRbeta repertoires from subjects exposed to, actively infected with, or recovered from COVID-19 were included in the dataset. The repertoires were made available in a free public database intended to serve as a resource for research on the immune response to SARS-CoV-2. The material from the prospective study consisted of cDNA or gDNA derived from T cells, B-cell-depleted T cells, or PBMCs. A de-identified subject ID, COVID-19 status, age in years and sex were almost always included in the sample metadata. Where available, HLA class I and class II types were taken from metadata supplied by the sample provider and were not determined by assay-based typing. The samples were drawn from the first 160 participants of the ongoing ImmuneRACE study and from 1,200 or so subjects provided by 6 global collaborators. The paper as a whole reports these results and caveats: The amount of clinical and demographic metadata varied by source and participant and was provided uncurated.

TCRbeta CDR3 regions were amplified from genomic DNA by means of the immunoSEQ Assay, a bias-controlled multiplex PCR. The authors' pipeline ran thus. The number of nucleated cells in each sample was estimated from the amplification of reference gene primers within the assay. To quantify the absolute abundance of each unique TCRbeta CDR3 rearrangement, sequence reads were collapsed and filtered. For each sample, productive Simpson clonality was calculated as the square root of Simpson's diversity index over productive rearrangements. TCRdb took over this immuneACCESS table, retaining in-frame rearrangements with V and J assigned. Such tables are incomplete; in checked studies, under half of the missing clones stem from an unresolved V gene, and the remainder is unexplained. For V, J and clone size, that table is used; D and trimming come from the DNA. Recorded for this sample are approximately 400,000 clones; about 91% of them occurred a single time. The top ten constitute over 10% of the sample.

Here the chain combines TRBV12-5 and TRBJ2-1; no D gene call is confident. This clonotype was sampled from a woman aged 45-60 years with COVID-19, enrolled during active disease. Sequencing was performed on peripheral blood. The CDR3 region reads CASGPLRLLSSYNEQFF. The nucleotides read TGTGCTAGTGGTCCTCTAAGATTGCTTAGCTCCTACAATGAGCAGTTCTTC.